These 2 T cell receptor beta chains originate from one sample sequenced in a study of blood T cell repertoires in COVID-19 (dated by TCRdb to the early 2020s). Libraries were constructed by the immunoSEQ multiplex PCR assay. TCRdb limited this immuneACCESS table to in-frame rearrangements with V and J called. A share of clones is missing; checked studies link under half to unresolved V genes, and the rest is unexplained. Across this sample there are over 60,000 clones, with about 81% seen only once. The top ten clones comprise roughly 9.2% of the sample. The sequenced sample consisted of peripheral blood. These receptors were taken from a human donor in a cohort sampled during active COVID-19.

The chain combines TRBV28 with TRBJ2-3; D remains unclear. The germline gives CDR1 MDHEN, CDR2 SYDVKM. CDR3 length equals 14 residues. V was clipped by 3 bases and J by 3 bases, with 10 bases between them. The CDR3 loop is CASSFGQPTDTQYF. CDR3 bases: TGTGCCAGCAGTTTTGGGCAGCCAACAGATACGCAGTATTTT.

The chain has TRBV2 and TRBJ1-1; 7 positions agree with TRBD1. Unmatched junction bases numbered 7, after V lost 7 bases and J lost 5 bases. CDR1 is SNHLY, CDR2 FYNNEI, per germline. The CDR3 has 13 amino acids. CDR3 amino acids: CASTIGQVTEAFF. The DNA for the CDR3 is TGTGCCAGCACAATAGGACAGGTTACTGAAGCTTTCTTT.